This TCR beta chain originates from a study of identical twins. Study-wide results and caveats: The more abundant beta clonotypes in cord blood had fewer insertions, and memory repertoires did not show this. The degree of excess twin sharing was weaker in beta out-of-frame sequences. Models predicted less out-of-frame TCR alpha sharing in monozygotic twins than was found.

TCRdb re-called the 5' RACE reads through MiXCR, storing one row per CDR3 protein. Seen here are a few hundred thousand distinct CDR3 sequences, 14% observed once, and the top ten hold approximately 0.98%. This clonotype was detected only a few times. Antigen: not known. The sample also formed part of further work on yellow fever vaccine responses in identical twins.

This TCR derives from a woman between 18 and 29 years old in good health. Sample: CD4+ T cells sorted from blood.

CDR3 nucleotide sequence: TGCAGTGCTAGAGATAGGTGGGGAAATCCTGAAGCTTTCTTT. It specifies CSARDRWGNPEAFF. The chain combines TRBV20-1 with TRBJ1-1; D remains unclear. CDR3 length: 14 amino acids. The ends were cut back, 0 bases at V and 6 bases at J, with 14 bases in the middle. CDR1 is DFQATT, CDR2 SNEGSKA, per germline (reference sequence).